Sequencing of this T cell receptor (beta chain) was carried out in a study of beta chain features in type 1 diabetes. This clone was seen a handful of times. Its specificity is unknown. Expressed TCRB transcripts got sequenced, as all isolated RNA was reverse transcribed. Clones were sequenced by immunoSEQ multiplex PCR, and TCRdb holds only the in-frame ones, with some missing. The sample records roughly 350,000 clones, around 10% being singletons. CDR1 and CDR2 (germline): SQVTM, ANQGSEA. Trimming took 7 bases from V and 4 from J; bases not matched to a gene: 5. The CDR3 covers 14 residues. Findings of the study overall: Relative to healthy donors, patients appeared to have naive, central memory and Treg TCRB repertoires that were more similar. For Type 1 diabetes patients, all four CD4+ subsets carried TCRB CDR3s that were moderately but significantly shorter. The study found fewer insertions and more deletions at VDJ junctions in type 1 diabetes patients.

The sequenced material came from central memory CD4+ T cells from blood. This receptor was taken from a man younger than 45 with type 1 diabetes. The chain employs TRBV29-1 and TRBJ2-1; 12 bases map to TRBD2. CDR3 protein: CSAKLAGGYNEQFF. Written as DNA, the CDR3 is TGCAGCGCAAAACTAGCGGGAGGATACAATGAGCAGTTCTTC.